One and the same sample provided the 4 T cell receptor beta chains below, sequenced in a study of breast tumors, draining lymph nodes, adjacent tissues. MiXCR, applied by TCRdb to the multiplex PCR reads, yields one record per CDR3 protein. This table has about 31,000 distinct CDR3 sequences, about 63% appearing once. The sample taken for sequencing was breast tumor tissue. The receptors shown here come from a female donor with breast cancer. Some clones in this sample may be carry-over from other donors' samples.

This clonotype was counted at least ten times. This may be a read error: a much more frequent sequence differs by one nucleotide. This sequence joins TRBV6-1 and TRBJ1-2; possibly TRBD1 for D (6 bases). This CDR3 is built from 16 residues. Germline values: CDR1 MNHNS, CDR2 SASEGT. V lost 5 bases to trimming and J lost 0 bases, with 16 bases between them. The CDR3 reads CASSQWTVRTNYGYTF. The CDR3 DNA is TGTGCCAGCAGTCAGTGGACAGTCCGGACTAACTATGGCTACACCTTC.

V is TRBV4-1 and J is TRBJ1-6, with D perhaps TRBD1 (5 bases). The germline CDR1 and CDR2 sequences are MGHRA and YSYEKL. The CDR3 length is 15 residues. V lost 3 bases, J lost 6 bases, and 12 bases lay in between. The CDR3 DNA sequence: TGCGCCAGCAGCCAGCACGGGACTCTTAATTCACCCCTCCACTTT. Translation gives CASSQHGTLNSPLHF.

This rearrangement joins TRBV9 to TRBJ2-1; a possible D gene is TRBD2 (5 bases). This CDR3 is built from 12 residues. The germline gives CDR1 SGDLS, CDR2 YYNGEE. V lost 4 bases and J 8 bases, leaving 10 bases between the germline ends. CDR3 nucleotide sequence: TGTGCCAGCAGCTCCTCGGGGTATGAGCAGTTCTTC. Protein: CASSSSGYEQFF. The full variable domain, rest sourced from reference TRBV9 and TRBJ2-1, is DSGVTQTPKHLITATGQRVTLRCSPRSGDLSVYWYQQSLDQGLQFLIQYYNGEERAKGNILERFSAQQFPDLHSELNLSSLELGDSALYFCASSSSGYEQFFGPGTRLTVL.

CDR3 in amino acids: CASSLERGGIGEQFF. The CDR3, as DNA: TGCGCCAGCAGCTTGGAGCGGGGGGGAATCGGTGAGCAGTTCTTC. The J gene is TRBJ2-1, the V gene TRBV5-1; 10 positions match TRBD2. Germline V lookup: CDR1 SGHRS, CDR2 YFSETQ. V trimming: 0 bases; J trimming: 9 bases; junction bases outside the gene matches: 6. CDR3 length: 15 residues.